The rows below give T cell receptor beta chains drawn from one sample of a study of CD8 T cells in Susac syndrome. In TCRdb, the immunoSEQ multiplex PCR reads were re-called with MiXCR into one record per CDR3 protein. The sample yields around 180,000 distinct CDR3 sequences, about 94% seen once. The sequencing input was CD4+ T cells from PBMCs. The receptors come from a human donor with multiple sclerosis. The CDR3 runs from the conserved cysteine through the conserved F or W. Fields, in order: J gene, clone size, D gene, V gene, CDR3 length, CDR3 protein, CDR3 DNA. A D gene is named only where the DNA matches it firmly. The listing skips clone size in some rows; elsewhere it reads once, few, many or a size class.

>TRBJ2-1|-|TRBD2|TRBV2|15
CASVLLAGGSNEQFF
TGTGCCAGCGTCCTGCTAGCGGGAGGGAGCAATGAGCAGTTCTTC
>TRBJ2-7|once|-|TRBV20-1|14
CSSPGSQVDSEQYF
TGCAGTTCTCCCGGGTCCCAAGTTGATTCAGAGCAGTACTTC
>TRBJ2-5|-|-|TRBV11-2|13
CASSLGVAETQYF
TGTGCCAGCAGCTTGGGGGTCGCAGAGACCCAGTACTTC
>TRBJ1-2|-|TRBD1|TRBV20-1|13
CSVPGQGRRGYTF
TGCAGTGTTCCGGGACAGGGAAGACGTGGCTACACCTTC
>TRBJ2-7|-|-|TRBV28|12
CASRPTGHEQYF
TGTGCCAGCAGACCAACAGGGCACGAGCAGTACTTC
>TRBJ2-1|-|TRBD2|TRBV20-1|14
CSARDDRLAGKQFF
TGCAGTGCTAGAGACGACCGACTAGCTGGGAAGCAGTTCTTC
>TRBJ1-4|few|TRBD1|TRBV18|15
CASSPPGQFNEKLFF
TGTGCCAGCTCACCACCGGGACAGTTTAATGAAAAACTGTTTTTT
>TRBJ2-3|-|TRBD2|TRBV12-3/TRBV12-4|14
CASGTSGGPDTQYF
TGTGCCAGTGGGACTAGCGGGGGCCCAGATACGCAGTATTTT
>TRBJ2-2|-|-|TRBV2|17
CASSGGQYPANTGELFF
TGTGCCAGCAGTGGGGGGCAGTATCCCGCGAACACCGGGGAGCTGTTTTTT
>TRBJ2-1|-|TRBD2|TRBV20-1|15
CSASQPGLALDEQFF
TGCAGTGCTAGTCAACCGGGACTAGCGCTGGATGAGCAGTTCTTC
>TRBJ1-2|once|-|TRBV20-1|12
CSASGVNYGYTF
TGCAGTGCCTCGGGGGTGAACTATGGCTACACCTTC
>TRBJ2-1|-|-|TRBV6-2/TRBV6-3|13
CASSYAWGNEQFF
TGTGCCAGCAGTTATGCCTGGGGCAATGAGCAGTTCTTC
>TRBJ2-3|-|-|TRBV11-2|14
CASSLVRGTDTQYF
TGTGCCAGCAGCTTAGTCAGGGGCACAGATACGCAGTATTTT
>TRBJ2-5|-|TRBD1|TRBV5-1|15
CASSPGQGAWETQYF
TGCGCCAGCAGCCCCGGACAGGGGGCGTGGGAGACCCAGTACTTC
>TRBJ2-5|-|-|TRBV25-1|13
CASRMGGQETQYF
TGTGCCTCGCGGATGGGGGGCCAAGAGACCCAGTACTTC
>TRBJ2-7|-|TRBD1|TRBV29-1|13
CSVVGTGGAEQYF
TGCAGCGTTGTGGGGACAGGGGGTGCCGAGCAGTACTTC
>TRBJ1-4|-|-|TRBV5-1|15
CASSRDGTTNEKLFF
TGCGCCAGCAGCCGGGACGGAACAACTAATGAAAAACTGTTTTTT
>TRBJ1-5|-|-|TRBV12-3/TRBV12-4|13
CASSPDGDRPQHF
TGTGCCAGCAGCCCCGACGGGGACCGGCCCCAGCATTTT
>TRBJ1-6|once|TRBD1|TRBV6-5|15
CASSSDRGKGSPLHF
TGTGCCAGCAGTTCCGACAGGGGGAAAGGATCACCCCTCCACTTT
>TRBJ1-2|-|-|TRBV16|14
CASSPRSGVWGYTF
TGTGCCAGCAGCCCCCGTTCGGGAGTTTGGGGCTACACCTTC
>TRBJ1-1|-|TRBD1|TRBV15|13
CATSTTGLTEAFF
TGTGCCACCAGCACGACAGGGTTGACTGAAGCTTTCTTT
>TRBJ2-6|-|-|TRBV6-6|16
CASTHGQFPGANVLTF
TGTGCCAGCACTCACGGGCAGTTCCCTGGGGCCAACGTCCTGACTTTC
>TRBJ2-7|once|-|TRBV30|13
CAWKTGDTYEQYF
TGTGCCTGGAAGACAGGTGATACCTACGAGCAGTACTTC
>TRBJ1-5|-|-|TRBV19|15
CASSIVGLGTQPQHF
TGTGCCAGTAGTATAGTGGGCCTAGGGACTCAGCCCCAGCATTTT
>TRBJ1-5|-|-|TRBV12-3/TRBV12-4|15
CASSSRRDPNQPQHF
TGTGCCAGCAGTTCCCGGCGGGACCCAAATCAGCCCCAGCATTTT
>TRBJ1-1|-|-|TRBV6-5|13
CASSYLLHTEAFF
TGTGCCAGCAGTTACTTACTGCACACTGAAGCTTTCTTT
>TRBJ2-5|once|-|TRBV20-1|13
CSARSGAQETQYF
TGCAGTGCTAGATCGGGGGCTCAAGAGACCCAGTACTTC
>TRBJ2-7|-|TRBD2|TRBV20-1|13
CSAKLAPSYEQYF
TGCAGTGCCAAACTAGCGCCTTCCTACGAGCAGTACTTC
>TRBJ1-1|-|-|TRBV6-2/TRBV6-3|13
CAGGRTMNTEAFF
TGTGCAGGGGGGCGGACTATGAACACTGAAGCTTTCTTT
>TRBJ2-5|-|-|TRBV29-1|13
CSESAGPQETQYF
TGCAGCGAAAGTGCCGGGCCCCAAGAGACCCAGTACTTC
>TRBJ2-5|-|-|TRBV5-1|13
CASSSTIQETQYF
TGCGCCAGCAGCTCGACAATCCAAGAGACCCAGTACTTC
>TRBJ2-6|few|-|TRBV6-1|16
CASSPDRKPGANVLTF
TGTGCCAGCAGCCCAGACCGAAAACCGGGGGCCAACGTCCTGACTTTC
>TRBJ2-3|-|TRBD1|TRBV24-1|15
CATSDTTGVADTQYF
TGTGCCACCAGTGATACCACAGGGGTGGCGGATACGCAGTATTTT
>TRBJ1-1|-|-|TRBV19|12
CASSSGGREAFF
TGTGCCAGTAGTTCTGGGGGCAGGGAAGCTTTCTTT
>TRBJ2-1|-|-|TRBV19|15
CASMVDPRGYNEQFF
TGTGCCAGTATGGTGGACCCAAGGGGCTACAATGAGCAGTTCTTC
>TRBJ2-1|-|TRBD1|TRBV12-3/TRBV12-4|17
CASSPVPGQGWYNEQFF
TGTGCCAGCAGTCCCGTCCCGGGACAGGGATGGTACAATGAGCAGTTCTTC
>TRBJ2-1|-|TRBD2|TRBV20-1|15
CSAPPASGGVNEQFF
TGCAGTGCTCCCCCCGCTAGCGGGGGGGTCAATGAGCAGTTCTTC
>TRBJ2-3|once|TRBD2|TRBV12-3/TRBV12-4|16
CASSFLAGGSTDTQYF
TGTGCCAGCAGTTTTCTGGCGGGAGGGTCCACAGATACGCAGTATTTT
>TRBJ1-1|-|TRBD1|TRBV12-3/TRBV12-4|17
CASSSTGSPTLNTEAFF
TGTGCCAGCAGTTCGACAGGGTCCCCAACCTTGAACACTGAAGCTTTCTTT
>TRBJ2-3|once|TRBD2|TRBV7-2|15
CASRTGTTSTDTQYF
TGTGCCAGCAGGACCGGGACTACGAGCACAGATACGCAGTATTTT